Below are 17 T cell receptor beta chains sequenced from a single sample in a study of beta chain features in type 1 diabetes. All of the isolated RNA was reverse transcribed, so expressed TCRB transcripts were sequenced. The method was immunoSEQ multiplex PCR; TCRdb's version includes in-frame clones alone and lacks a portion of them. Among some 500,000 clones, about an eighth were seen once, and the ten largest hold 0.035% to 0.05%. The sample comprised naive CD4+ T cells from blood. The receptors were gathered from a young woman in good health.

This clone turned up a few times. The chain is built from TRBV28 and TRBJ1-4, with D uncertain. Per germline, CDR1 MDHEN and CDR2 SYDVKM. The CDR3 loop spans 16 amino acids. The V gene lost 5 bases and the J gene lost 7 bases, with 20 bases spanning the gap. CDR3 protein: CASSLNPRGRPEKLFF. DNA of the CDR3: TGTGCCAGCAGTCTTAATCCTCGAGGACGGCCTGAAAAACTGTTTTTT.

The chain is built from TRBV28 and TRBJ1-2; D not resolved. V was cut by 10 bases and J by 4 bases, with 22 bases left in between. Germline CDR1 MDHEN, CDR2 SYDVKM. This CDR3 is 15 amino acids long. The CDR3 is CATNHPRIVGYGYTF. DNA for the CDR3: TGTGCCACCAATCATCCCAGGATTGTAGGCTATGGCTACACCTTC.

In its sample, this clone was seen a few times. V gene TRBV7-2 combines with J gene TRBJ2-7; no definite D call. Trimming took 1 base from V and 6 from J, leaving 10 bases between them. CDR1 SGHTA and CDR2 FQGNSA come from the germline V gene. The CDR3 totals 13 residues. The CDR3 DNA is TGTGCCAGCAGCTTAGGCAGAGAAGCCGAGCAGTACGTC. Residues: CASSLGREAEQYV.

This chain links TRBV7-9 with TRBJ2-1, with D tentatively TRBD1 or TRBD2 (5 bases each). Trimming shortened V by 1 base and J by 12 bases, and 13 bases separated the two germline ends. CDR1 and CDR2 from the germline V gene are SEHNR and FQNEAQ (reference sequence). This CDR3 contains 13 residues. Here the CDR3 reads CASSLDGTTGQFF. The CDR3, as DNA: TGTGCCAGCAGCTTAGACGGGACCACGGGGCAGTTCTTC. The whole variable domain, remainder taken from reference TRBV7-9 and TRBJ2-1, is DTGVSQNPRHKITKRGQNVTFRCDPISEHNRLYWYRQTLGQGPEFLTYFQNEAQLEKSRLLSDRFSAERPKGSFSTLEIQRTEQGDSAMYLCASSLDGTTGQFFGPGTRLTVL.

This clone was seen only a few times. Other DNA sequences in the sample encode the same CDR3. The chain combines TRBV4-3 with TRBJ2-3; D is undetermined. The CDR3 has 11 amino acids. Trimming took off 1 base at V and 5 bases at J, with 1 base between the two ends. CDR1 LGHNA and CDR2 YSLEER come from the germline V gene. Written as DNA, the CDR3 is TGCGCCAGCAGCCAAGGAGATACGCAGTATTTT. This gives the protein CASSQGDTQYF.

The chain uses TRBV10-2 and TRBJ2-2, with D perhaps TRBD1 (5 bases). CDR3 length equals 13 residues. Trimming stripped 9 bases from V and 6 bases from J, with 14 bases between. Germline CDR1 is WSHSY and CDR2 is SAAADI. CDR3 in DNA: TGCGCCAGATCAAACAGGTTGGCCGGGGAGCTGTTTTTT. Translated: CARSNRLAGELFF.

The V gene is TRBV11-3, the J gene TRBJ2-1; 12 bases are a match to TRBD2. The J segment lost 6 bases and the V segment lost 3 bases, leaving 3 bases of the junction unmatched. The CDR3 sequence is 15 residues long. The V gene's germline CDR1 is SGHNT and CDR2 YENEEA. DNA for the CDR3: TGTGCCAGCAGCTTGATGACTAGCGGGGGCAATGAGCAGTTCTTC. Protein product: CASSLMTSGGNEQFF.

The CDR3 sequence is CASSQDYGQGQPQHF. DNA for the CDR3: TGTGCCAGCAGCCAAGACTACGGACAGGGTCAGCCCCAGCATTTT. The V call is TRBV4-2, the J call TRBJ1-5; TRBD1 aligns across 8 bases. Unmatched junction bases numbered 4, after V lost 0 bases and J lost 6 bases. The CDR3 covers 15 residues. From germline, CDR1 is LGHNA and CDR2 YNFKEQ.

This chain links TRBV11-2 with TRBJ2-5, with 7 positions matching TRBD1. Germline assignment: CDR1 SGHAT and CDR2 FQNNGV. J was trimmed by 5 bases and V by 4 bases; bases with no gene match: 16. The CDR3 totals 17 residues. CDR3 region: CASSSYRDSWGDETQYF. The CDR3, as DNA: TGTGCCAGCAGCTCATATCGGGACAGTTGGGGCGATGAGACCCAGTACTTC. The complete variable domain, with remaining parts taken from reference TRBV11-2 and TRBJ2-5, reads EAGVAQSPRYKIIEKRQSVAFWCNPISGHATLYWYQQILGQGPKLLIQFQNNGVVDDSQLPKDRFSAERLKGVDSTLKIQPAKLEDSAVYLCASSSYRDSWGDETQYFGPGTRLLVL.

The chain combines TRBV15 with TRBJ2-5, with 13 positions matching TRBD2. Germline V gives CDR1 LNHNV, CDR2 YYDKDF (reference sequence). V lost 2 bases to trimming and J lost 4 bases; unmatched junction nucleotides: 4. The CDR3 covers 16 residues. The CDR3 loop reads CATSRPGLAGRETQYF. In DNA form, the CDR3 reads TGTGCCACCAGCAGACCGGGACTAGCGGGAAGAGAGACCCAGTACTTC.

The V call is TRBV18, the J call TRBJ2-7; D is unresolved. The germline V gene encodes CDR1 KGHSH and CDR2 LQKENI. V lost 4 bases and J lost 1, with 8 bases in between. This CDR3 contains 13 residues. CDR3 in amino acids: CASSLDQSYEQYF. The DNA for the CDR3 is TGTGCCAGCTCACTCGACCAGTCCTACGAGCAGTACTTC.

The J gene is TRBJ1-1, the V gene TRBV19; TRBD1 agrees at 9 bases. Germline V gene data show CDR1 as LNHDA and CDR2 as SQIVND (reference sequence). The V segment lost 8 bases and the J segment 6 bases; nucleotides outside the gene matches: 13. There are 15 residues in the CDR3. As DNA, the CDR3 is TGTGCCAGTCAAACCGGGACAGGGAAGTCATCTGAAGCTTTCTTT. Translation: CASQTGTGKSSEAFF.

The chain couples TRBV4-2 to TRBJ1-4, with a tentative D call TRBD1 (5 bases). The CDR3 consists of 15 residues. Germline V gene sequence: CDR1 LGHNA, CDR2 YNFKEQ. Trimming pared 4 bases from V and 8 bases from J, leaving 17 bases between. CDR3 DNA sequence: TGTGCCAGCAGCCCGTGGACACACACTACGGAAAAACTGTTTTTT. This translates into CASSPWTHTTEKLFF.

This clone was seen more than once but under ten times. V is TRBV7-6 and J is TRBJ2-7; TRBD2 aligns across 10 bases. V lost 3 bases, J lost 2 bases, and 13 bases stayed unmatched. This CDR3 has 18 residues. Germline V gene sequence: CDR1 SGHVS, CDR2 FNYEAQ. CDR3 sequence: CASSFGLAGEVRPYEQYF. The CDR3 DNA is TGTGCCAGCAGCTTCGGCCTAGCGGGAGAGGTGAGGCCCTACGAGCAGTACTTC. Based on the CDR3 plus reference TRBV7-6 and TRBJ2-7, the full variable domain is GAGVSQSPRYKVTKRGQDVALRCDPISGHVSLYWYRQALGQGPEFLTYFNYEAQQDKSGLPNDRFSAERPEGSISTLTIQRTEQRDSAMYRCASSFGLAGEVRPYEQYFGPGTRLTVT.

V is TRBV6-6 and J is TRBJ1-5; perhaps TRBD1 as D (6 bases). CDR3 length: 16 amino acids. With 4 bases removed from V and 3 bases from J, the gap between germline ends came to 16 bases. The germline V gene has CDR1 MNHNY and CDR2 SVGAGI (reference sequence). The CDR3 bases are TGTGCCAGCAGTTCTTCACAGGGAAAACTCAATCAGCCCCAGCATTTT. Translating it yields CASSSSQGKLNQPQHF.

For the CDR3, the DNA is TGCAGCGCAGACCGGGACAGGGGCTACAATGAGCAGTTCTTC. It encodes CSADRDRGYNEQFF. This chain uses TRBV29-1 with TRBJ2-1; 10 bases match TRBD1. Losses at the gene ends were 7 bases for V and 3 bases for J; bases not matched to a gene: 6. CDR1 SQVTM and CDR2 ANQGSEA come from the germline V gene. The CDR3 has 14 amino acids.

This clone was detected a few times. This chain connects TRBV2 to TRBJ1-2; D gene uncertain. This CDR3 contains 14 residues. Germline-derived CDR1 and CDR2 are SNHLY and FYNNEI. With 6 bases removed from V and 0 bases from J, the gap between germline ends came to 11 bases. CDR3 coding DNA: TGTGCCAGCAGCCCGGAGTTACCTAACTATGGCTACACCTTC. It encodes CASSPELPNYGYTF.